This TCR beta chain comes out of a study of OX40 agonist ivuxolimab in advanced cancers. The protocol was immunoSEQ multiplex PCR, while the TCRdb copy is restricted to in-frame clones and leaves out a portion. The table has tens of thousands of clones, about 90% seen once. The germline gives CDR1 LGHNA, CDR2 YNFKEQ. The CDR3 length is 15 residues. V dropped 3 bases and J dropped 2; count of bases not matched to a gene: 6. The sequenced sample was CD4+ or CD8+ T cells sorted from blood, obtained in a trial of the OX40 agonist ivuxolimab. The sequence derives from an adult with an advanced solid tumor such as melanoma, head and neck, liver or kidney cancer. The rearrangement uses TRBV4-2 and TRBJ1-2; TRBD1 aligns across 7 bases. The DNA for the CDR3 is TGTGCCAGCAGCCAGCCGGGACAGATAAACTATGGCTACACCTTC. Translated: CASSQPGQINYGYTF.